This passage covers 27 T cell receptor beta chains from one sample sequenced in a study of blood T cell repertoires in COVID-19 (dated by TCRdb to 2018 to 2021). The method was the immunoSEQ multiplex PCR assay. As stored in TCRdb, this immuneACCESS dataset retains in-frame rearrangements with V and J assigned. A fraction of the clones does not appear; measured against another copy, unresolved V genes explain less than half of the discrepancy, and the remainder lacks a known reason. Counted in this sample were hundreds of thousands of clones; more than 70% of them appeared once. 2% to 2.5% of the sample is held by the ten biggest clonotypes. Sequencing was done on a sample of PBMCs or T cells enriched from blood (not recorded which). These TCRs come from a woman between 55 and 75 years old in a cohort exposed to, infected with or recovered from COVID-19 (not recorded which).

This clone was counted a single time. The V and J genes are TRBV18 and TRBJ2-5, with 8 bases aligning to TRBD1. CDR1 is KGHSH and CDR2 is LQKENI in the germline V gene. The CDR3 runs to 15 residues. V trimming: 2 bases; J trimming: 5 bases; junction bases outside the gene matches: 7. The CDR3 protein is CASSPRKDRGETQYF. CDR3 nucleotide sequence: TGTGCCAGCTCACCAAGAAAAGACAGGGGTGAGACCCAGTACTTC.

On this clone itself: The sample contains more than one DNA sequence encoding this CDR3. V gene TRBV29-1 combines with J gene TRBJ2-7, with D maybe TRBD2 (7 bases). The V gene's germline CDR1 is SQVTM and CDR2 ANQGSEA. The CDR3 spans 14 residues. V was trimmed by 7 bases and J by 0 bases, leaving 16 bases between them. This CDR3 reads CSAGGGGNSYEQYF. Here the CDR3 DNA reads TGCAGCGCTGGAGGGGGGGGGAACTCCTACGAGCAGTACTTC.

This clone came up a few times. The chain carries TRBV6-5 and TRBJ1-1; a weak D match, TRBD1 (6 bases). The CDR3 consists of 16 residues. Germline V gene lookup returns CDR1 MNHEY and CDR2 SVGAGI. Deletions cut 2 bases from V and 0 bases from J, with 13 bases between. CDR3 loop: CASSYTRGGMNTEAFF. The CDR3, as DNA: TGTGCCAGCAGTTACACCAGGGGAGGGATGAACACTGAAGCTTTCTTT.

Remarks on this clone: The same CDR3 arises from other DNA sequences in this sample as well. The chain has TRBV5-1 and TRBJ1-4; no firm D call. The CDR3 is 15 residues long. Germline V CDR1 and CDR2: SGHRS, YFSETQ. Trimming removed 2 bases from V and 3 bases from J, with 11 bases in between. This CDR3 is CASSLSGGANEKLFF. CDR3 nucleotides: TGCGCCAGCAGCTTATCTGGAGGTGCTAATGAAAAACTGTTTTTT.

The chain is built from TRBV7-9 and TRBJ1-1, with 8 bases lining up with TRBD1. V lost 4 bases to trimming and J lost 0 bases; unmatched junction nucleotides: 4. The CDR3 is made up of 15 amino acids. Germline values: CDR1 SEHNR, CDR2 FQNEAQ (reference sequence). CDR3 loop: CASSYRGQVNTEAFF. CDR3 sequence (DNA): TGTGCCAGCAGCTATAGGGGACAGGTGAACACTGAAGCTTTCTTT. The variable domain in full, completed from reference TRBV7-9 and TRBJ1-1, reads DTGVSQNPRHKITKRGQNVTFRCDPISEHNRLYWYRQTLGQGPEFLTYFQNEAQLEKSRLLSDRFSAERPKGSFSTLEIQRTEQGDSAMYLCASSYRGQVNTEAFFGQGTRLTVV.

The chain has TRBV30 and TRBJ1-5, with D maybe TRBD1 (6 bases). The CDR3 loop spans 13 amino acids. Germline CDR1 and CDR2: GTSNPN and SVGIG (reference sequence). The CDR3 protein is CAFSGGPNQPQHF. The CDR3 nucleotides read TGTGCTTTTAGTGGGGGCCCCAATCAGCCCCAGCATTTT. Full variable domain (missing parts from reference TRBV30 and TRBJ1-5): SQTIHQWPATLVQPVGSPLSLECTVEGTSNPNLYWYRQAAGRGLQLLFYSVGIGQISSEVPQNLSASRPQDRQFILSSKKLLLSDSGFYLCAFSGGPNQPQHFGDGTRLSIL.

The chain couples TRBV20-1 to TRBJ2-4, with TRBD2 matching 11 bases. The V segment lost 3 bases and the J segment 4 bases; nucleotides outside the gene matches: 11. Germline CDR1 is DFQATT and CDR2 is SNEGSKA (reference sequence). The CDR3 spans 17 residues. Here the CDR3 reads CSASGSPGTSGKNIQYF. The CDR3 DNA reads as TGCAGTGCTAGTGGCTCCCCCGGGACTAGCGGTAAAAACATTCAGTACTTC.

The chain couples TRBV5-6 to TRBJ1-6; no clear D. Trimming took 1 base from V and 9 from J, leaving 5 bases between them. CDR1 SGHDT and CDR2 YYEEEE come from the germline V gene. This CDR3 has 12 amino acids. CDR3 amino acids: CASSLPSSPLHF. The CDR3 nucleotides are TGTGCCAGCAGCTTGCCGAGTTCACCCCTCCACTTT. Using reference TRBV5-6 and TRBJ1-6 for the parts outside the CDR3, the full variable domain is DAGVTQSPTHLIKTRGQQVTLRCSPKSGHDTVSWYQQALGQGPQFIFQYYEEEERQRGNFPDRFSGHQFPNYSSELNVNALLLGDSALYLCASSLPSSPLHFGNGTRLTVT.

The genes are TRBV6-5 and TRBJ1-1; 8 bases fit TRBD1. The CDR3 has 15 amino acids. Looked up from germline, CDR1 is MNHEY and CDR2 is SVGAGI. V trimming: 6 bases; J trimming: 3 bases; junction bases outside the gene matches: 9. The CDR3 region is CASRVTGGFDTEAFF. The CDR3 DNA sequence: TGTGCCAGCAGGGTTACAGGGGGTTTTGACACTGAAGCTTTCTTT.

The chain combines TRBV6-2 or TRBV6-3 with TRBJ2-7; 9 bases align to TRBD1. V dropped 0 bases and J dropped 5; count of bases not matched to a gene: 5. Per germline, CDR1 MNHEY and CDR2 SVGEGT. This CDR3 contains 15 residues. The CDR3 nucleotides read TGTGCCAGCAGTTACTCCTCGGGACAGGGCCACGAGCAGTACTTC. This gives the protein CASSYSSGQGHEQYF.

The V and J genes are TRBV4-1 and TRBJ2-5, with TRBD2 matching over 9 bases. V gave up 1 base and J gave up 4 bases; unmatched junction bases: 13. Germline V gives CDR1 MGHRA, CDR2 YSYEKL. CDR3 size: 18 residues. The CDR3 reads CASSQGAREGMKGETQYF. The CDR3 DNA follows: TGCGCCAGCAGCCAAGGGGCGCGGGAGGGCATGAAGGGAGAGACCCAGTACTTC.

The CDR3 DNA follows: TGCGCCAGCAGCCAAGAAGGCCCTAGCGGAACCCAAGAGACCCAGTACTTC. Its translation is CASSQEGPSGTQETQYF. The V call is TRBV4-1, the J call TRBJ2-5, with 7 nucleotides matching TRBD2. Germline V lookup: CDR1 MGHRA, CDR2 YSYEKL. CDR3 length equals 17 residues. The junction had 8 bases not matched to a gene; V was cut back by 0 bases and J by 1 base.

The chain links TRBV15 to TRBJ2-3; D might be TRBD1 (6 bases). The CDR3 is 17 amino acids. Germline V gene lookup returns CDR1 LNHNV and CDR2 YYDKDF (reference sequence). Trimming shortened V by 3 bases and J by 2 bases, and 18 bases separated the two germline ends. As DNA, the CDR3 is TGTGCCACCAGCAGGGAGAGCTTCAGGGGTTTCACAGATACGCAGTATTTT. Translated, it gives CATSRESFRGFTDTQYF.

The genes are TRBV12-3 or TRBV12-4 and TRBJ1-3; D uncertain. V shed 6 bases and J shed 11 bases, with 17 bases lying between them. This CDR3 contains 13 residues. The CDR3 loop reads CASRSTSGRPIYF. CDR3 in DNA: TGTGCCAGCAGGTCGACTAGCGGGAGGCCCATATATTTT.

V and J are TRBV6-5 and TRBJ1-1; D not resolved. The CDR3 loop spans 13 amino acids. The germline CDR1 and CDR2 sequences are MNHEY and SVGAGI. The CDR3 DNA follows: TGTGCGGTCACCGCGGGGATGAACACTGAAGCTTTCTTT. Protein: CAVTAGMNTEAFF.

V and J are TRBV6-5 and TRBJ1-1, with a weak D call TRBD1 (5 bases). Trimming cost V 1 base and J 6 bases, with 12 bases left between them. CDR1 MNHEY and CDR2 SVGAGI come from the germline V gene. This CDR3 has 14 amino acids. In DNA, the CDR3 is TGTGCCAGCAGTTACTATGGGGGGGGAGCTGAAGCTTTCTTT. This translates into CASSYYGGGAEAFF.

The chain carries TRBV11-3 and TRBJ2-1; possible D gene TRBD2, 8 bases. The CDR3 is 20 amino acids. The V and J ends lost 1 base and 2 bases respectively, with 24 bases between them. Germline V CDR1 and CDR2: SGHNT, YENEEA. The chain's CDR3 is CASSLGDEDRTGGAYNEQFF. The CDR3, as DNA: TGTGCCAGCAGCTTAGGGGATGAGGACAGGACCGGGGGGGCCTACAATGAGCAGTTCTTC.

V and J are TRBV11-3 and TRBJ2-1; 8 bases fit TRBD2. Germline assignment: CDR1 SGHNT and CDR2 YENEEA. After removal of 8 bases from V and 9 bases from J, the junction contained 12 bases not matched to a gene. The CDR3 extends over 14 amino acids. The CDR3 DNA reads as TGTGCCAGCTCATACCCCGGACTAGCCGGTGAGCAGTTCTTC. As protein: CASSYPGLAGEQFF. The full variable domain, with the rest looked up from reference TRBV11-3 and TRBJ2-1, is EAGVVQSPRYKIIEKKQPVAFWCNPISGHNTLYWYLQNLGQGPELLIRYENEEAVDDSQLPKDRFSAERLKGVDSTLKIQPAELGDSAVYLCASSYPGLAGEQFFGPGTRLTVL.

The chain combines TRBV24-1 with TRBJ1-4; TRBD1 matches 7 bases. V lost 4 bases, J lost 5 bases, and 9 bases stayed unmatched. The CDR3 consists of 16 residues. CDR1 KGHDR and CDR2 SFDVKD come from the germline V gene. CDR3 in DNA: TGTGCCACCAGTGACCCCTCGCAGGGACAGAATGAAAAACTGTTTTTT. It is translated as CATSDPSQGQNEKLFF.

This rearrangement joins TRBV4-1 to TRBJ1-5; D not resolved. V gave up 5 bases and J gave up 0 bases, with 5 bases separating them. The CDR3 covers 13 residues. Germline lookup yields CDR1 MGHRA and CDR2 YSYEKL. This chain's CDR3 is CASSSFSNQPQHF. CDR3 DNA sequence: TGCGCCAGCAGCTCTTTTAGCAATCAGCCCCAGCATTTT.

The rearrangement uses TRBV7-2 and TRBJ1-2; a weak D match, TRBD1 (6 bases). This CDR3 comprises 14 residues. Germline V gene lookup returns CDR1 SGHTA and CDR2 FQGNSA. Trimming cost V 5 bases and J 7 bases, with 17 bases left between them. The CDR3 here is CASSPERGGSGYTF. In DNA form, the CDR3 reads TGTGCCAGCAGCCCCGAGAGGGGGGGCAGTGGCTACACCTTC.

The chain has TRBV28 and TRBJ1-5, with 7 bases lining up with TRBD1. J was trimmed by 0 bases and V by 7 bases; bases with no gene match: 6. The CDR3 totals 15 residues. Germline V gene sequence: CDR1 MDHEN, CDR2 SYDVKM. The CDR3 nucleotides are TGTGCCAGCAACAGGGGCTGGGGTAGCAATCAGCCCCAGCATTTT. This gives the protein CASNRGWGSNQPQHF. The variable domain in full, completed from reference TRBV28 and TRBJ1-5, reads DVKVTQSSRYLVKRTGEKVFLECVQDMDHENMFWYRQDPGLGLRLIYFSYDVKMKEKGDIPEGYSVSREKKERFSLILESASTNQTSMYLCASNRGWGSNQPQHFGDGTRLSIL.

The CDR3 DNA sequence: TGTGCCAGCCCTCCCGGACAGTCCACAGATACGCAGTATTTT. Translated: CASPPGQSTDTQYF. The chain recombines TRBV28 with TRBJ2-3; a possible D gene is TRBD1 (6 bases). Germline lookup yields CDR1 MDHEN and CDR2 SYDVKM. Trimming left V 8 bases short and J 2 bases short, with 14 bases between. The CDR3 runs to 14 residues.

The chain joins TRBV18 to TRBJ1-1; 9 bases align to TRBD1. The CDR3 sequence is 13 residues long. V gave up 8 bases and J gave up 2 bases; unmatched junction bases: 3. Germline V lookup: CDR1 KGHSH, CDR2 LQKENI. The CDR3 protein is CASAGQGNTEAFF. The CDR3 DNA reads TGTGCCAGCGCGGGACAGGGTAACACTGAAGCTTTCTTT.

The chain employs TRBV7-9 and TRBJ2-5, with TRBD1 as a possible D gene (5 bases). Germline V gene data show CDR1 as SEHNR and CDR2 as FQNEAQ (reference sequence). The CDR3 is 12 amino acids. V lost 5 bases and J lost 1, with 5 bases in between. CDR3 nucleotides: TGTGCCAGCAGCGGGGCCCAAGAGACCCAGTACTTC. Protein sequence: CASSGAQETQYF.

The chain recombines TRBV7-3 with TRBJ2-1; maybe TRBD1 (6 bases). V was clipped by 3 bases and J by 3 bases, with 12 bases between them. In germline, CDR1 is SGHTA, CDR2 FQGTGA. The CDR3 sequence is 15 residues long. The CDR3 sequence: CASSLIQGDYNEQFF. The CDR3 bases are TGTGCCAGCAGCTTGATACAGGGAGACTACAATGAGCAGTTCTTC. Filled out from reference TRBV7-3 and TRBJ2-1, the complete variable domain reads GAGVSQTPSNKVTEKGKYVELRCDPISGHTALYWYRQSLGQGPEFLIYFQGTGAADDSGLPNDRFFAVRPEGSVSTLKIQRTERGDSAVYLCASSLIQGDYNEQFFGPGTRLTVL.

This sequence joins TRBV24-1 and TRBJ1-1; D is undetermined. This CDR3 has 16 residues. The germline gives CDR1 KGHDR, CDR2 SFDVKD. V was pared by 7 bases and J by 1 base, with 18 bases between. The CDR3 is CATRAPVGEGNTEAFF. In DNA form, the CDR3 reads TGTGCCACCAGGGCCCCCGTGGGAGAGGGGAACACTGAAGCTTTCTTT.